This T cell receptor (beta chain) comes out of a study of OX40 agonist ivuxolimab in advanced cancers. For the wider study: Ivuxolimab was a fully human IgG2 agonistic monoclonal antibody targeting the costimulatory receptor OX40 (CD134). Prior anti-PD-1, anti-PD-L1 or anti-CTLA-4 therapy was permitted, and 40% of dose-escalation patients had received checkpoint inhibitors. Three dose-escalation patients achieved partial responses, one with hepatocellular carcinoma and two with cutaneous melanoma. Among the roughly 50 dose-escalation patients, some 19 had hepatocellular carcinoma, some 15 melanoma, 9 renal cell carcinoma and 9 head and neck cancer. The monotherapy dose-escalation portion (N ≈ 55 patients) of the phase I ivuxolimab trial is reported in the paper. In the dose-escalation cohort, 82.7% of patients were male, and the mean age was about 55 years, with a range of about 23 to 80. Peripheral TCRbeta sequencing aimed to test whether ivuxolimab altered TCR sequence diversity and caused clonal T-cell expansion. Intravenous ivuxolimab was administered to patients every 2 weeks at six dose levels: 0.01, 0.1, 0.3, 1.5, 3 and 10 mg/kg. Study-wide conclusions, independent of this receptor: On average, CD8+ T cells showed more expanded clones than CD4+ T cells after ivuxolimab. At doses from 0.1 to 3.0 mg/kg, clonal expansion was seen in both CD4+ and CD8+ blood T cells between baseline and week 6. Antigen specificity was not determined for the clonally expanded peripheral T cells. Low levels of normalized T-cell clonal expansion were also seen in some patients who did not respond. In partial responders in the 0.1-3.0 mg/kg groups, normalized peripheral clonal expansion was found to be among the lowest, especially among CD8+ T cells.

Worth noting for this clone: No cognate antigen has been identified for it. No clone much larger than this one lies a single base away; base qualities are absent.

The trial excluded patients who had a history of autoimmune disease or who were on systemic immunosuppression. Peripheral blood for TCR sequencing was collected from all dose cohorts at baseline, on cycle 4 day 1, and on cycle 7 day 1. Samples came from an open-label, multicenter, first-in-human phase I dose-escalation trial of ivuxolimab. Adults with locally advanced or metastatic head and neck squamous cell, hepatocellular, melanoma or renal cell carcinoma were enrolled in the trial. Before TCR sequencing, CD4+ and CD8+ T cells were separately sorted from peripheral blood. Here V drops 8 bases and J drops 2 bases, and the junction holds 6 bases not matched to any gene. The germline V gene (reference sequence) gives CDR1 as LNHDA and CDR2 as SQIVND. The CDR3 contains 14 residues, cysteine and phenylalanine counted. Only the CDR3 DNA is retained, 42 bases long and in frame from the first base. For sequencing of the TCRbeta CDR3 region, genomic DNA was extracted from the sorted cells. The immunoSEQ Assay was used for sequencing of TCRbeta CDR3 regions. TCRdb re-hosts the immuneACCESS table, in-frame sequences only. Its copies lack some clones; in the studies checked, an unresolved V gene accounts for under half of them, and the cause for the rest is not known. This sample lists tens of thousands of clones; 90% were detected once. The ten largest clones represent more than 1.5% of the sample.

This sequence was found in an adult with an advanced solid tumor such as melanoma, head and neck, liver or kidney cancer. Material: CD4+ or CD8+ T cells sorted from blood, obtained in a trial of the OX40 agonist ivuxolimab. This sequence uses TRBV19 and TRBJ1-2; 9 middle bases align to TRBD1. The sequenced DNA is TGTGCCAGTGGACCGGGACAGGGAAACTATGGCTACACCTTC. Its protein product is CASGPGQGNYGYTF.